A single sample gave rise to the 21 T cell receptor beta chains below, sequenced in a study of cytomegalovirus exposure and HLA in healthy donors. The assay was immunoSEQ multiplex PCR, and TCRdb's table has in-frame clones only and misses some. The data contain 110,000 or so clones, roughly 84% of them seen just once; the ten biggest clones take up around 3.1%. The sample was PBMCs. These receptors were obtained from a young woman in good health and CMV-seronegative.

This chain links TRBV10-2 with TRBJ2-1; TRBD1 aligns across 9 bases. The CDR3 extends over 16 amino acids. Trimming cost V 4 bases and J 7 bases; bases outside gene matches: 11. The germline V gene has CDR1 WSHSY and CDR2 SAAADI. CDR3: CASSGLGDRAANEQFF. CDR3 in DNA: TGCGCCAGCAGTGGACTGGGGGACAGGGCGGCGAATGAGCAGTTCTTC.

The rearrangement links TRBV19 to TRBJ2-7, with D possibly TRBD1 on 5 matching bases. This CDR3 has 14 amino acids. Germline CDR1 and CDR2: LNHDA and SQIVND (reference sequence). V shed 1 base and J shed 2 bases, with 9 bases lying between them. The CDR3 loop reads CASSIAAGTYEQYF. In DNA form, the CDR3 reads TGTGCCAGTAGTATAGCCGCAGGGACCTACGAGCAGTACTTC.

The V and J genes are TRBV28 and TRBJ2-7; 7 positions agree with TRBD1. The germline V gene has CDR1 MDHEN and CDR2 SYDVKM. This CDR3 comprises 15 residues. V trimming: 5 bases; J trimming: 6 bases; junction bases outside the gene matches: 13. CDR3 in DNA: TGTGCCAGCAGTCCCGACAGGGAAGTAAGGCGCGAGCAGTACTTC. This gives the protein CASSPDREVRREQYF. The full variable domain, with the rest looked up from reference TRBV28 and TRBJ2-7, is DVKVTQSSRYLVKRTGEKVFLECVQDMDHENMFWYRQDPGLGLRLIYFSYDVKMKEKGDIPEGYSVSREKKERFSLILESASTNQTSMYLCASSPDREVRREQYFGPGTRLTVT.

This clone was counted once. Within the sample, other DNA sequences also encode this same CDR3. The rearrangement uses TRBV5-1 and TRBJ1-2, with D possibly being TRBD1 (6 bases). Germline V gene lookup returns CDR1 SGHRS and CDR2 YFSETQ. Trimming left V 2 bases short and J 8 bases short, with 13 bases between. The CDR3 extends over 13 amino acids. The CDR3 region has the DNA TGCGCCAGCAGCTTAGGGGGGGCGGAAGGCTACACCTTC. Amino acids: CASSLGGAEGYTF.

This clone was picked up one time. The chain uses TRBV11-1 and TRBJ1-2; D is ambiguous. CDR1 and CDR2 (germline): SGHAT, FQDESV (reference sequence). V was pared by 2 bases and J by 0 bases, with 10 bases between. The CDR3 has 15 residues. CDR3 sequence reads: CASSLKEGANYGYTF. The CDR3 DNA sequence: TGTGCCAGCAGCTTAAAAGAGGGAGCTAACTATGGCTACACCTTC. The full variable domain, in which reference TRBV11-1 and TRBJ1-2 provide the parts outside the CDR3, is EAEVAQSPRYKITEKSQAVAFWCDPISGHATLYWYRQILGQGPELLVQFQDESVVDDSQLPKDRFSAERLKGVDSTLKIQPAELGDSAMYLCASSLKEGANYGYTFGSGTRLTVV.

V usage is TRBV30 and J usage is TRBJ2-3, with D uncertain. V was clipped by 5 bases and J by 4 bases, with 19 bases between them. This CDR3 contains 15 residues. Per germline, CDR1 GTSNPN and CDR2 SVGIG (reference sequence). This chain's CDR3 is CAWYPGASWSDTQYF. The CDR3 DNA reads TGTGCCTGGTACCCTGGCGCTAGTTGGTCAGATACGCAGTATTTT.

The chain joins TRBV29-1 to TRBJ1-2, with TRBD1 as a possible D gene (6 bases). V shed 4 bases and J shed 4 bases, with 16 bases lying between them. Germline V lookup: CDR1 SQVTM, CDR2 ANQGSEA. This CDR3 has 14 residues. DNA of the CDR3: TGCAGCGTTGTGTCGGACAGCTTAATCTATGGCTACACCTTC. Its translation: CSVVSDSLIYGYTF.

This clone was recorded once. The chain links TRBV27 to TRBJ2-7, with 9 bases fitting TRBD1. CDR3 length equals 13 residues. Germline CDR1 MNHEY, CDR2 SMNVEV (reference sequence). V dropped 4 bases and J dropped 5; count of bases not matched to a gene: 3. The CDR3 is CASSYRGQDEQYF. CDR3 nucleotides: TGTGCCAGCAGTTACAGGGGGCAGGACGAGCAGTACTTC.

This chain links TRBV29-1 with TRBJ2-1, with D perhaps TRBD1 (5 bases). CDR3 size: 14 residues. Trimming stripped 7 bases from V and 0 bases from J, with 13 bases between. Germline V gene data show CDR1 as SQVTM and CDR2 as ANQGSEA. CDR3 coding DNA: TGCAGCGCAGGTGACAGCAGCTCCTACAATGAGCAGTTCTTC. This gives the protein CSAGDSSSYNEQFF.

J is TRBJ1-1 and V is TRBV7-3; 7 bases fit TRBD1. CDR1 SGHTA and CDR2 FQGTGA come from the germline V gene. Unmatched junction bases numbered 11, after V lost 4 bases and J lost 6 bases. The CDR3 covers 15 residues. CDR3 bases: TGTGCCAGCAGCTCAGGGGGGTACCTAGACGCTGAAGCTTTCTTT. It codes for CASSSGGYLDAEAFF.

V is TRBV9 and J is TRBJ2-2; the D is unclear. Germline values: CDR1 SGDLS, CDR2 YYNGEE. V lost 4 bases, J lost 6 bases, and 13 bases lay in between. The CDR3 has 14 residues. The CDR3 nucleotides read TGTGCCAGCAGCCTTAGCCTACTCGCCGGGGAGCTGTTTTTT. Its protein product is CASSLSLLAGELFF. Complete variable domain (other parts from reference TRBV9 and TRBJ2-2): DSGVTQTPKHLITATGQRVTLRCSPRSGDLSVYWYQQSLDQGLQFLIQYYNGEERAKGNILERFSAQQFPDLHSELNLSSLELGDSALYFCASSLSLLAGELFFGEGSRLTVL.

This clone has just one count. This rearrangement joins TRBV9 to TRBJ2-1, with unresolved D. V was cut by 4 bases and J by 0 bases, with 20 bases left in between. Germline V gene data show CDR1 as SGDLS and CDR2 as YYNGEE. The CDR3 runs 18 residues. The CDR3 sequence is CASSPLDFYPSSYNEQFF. CDR3 sequence (DNA): TGTGCCAGCAGCCCCCTCGACTTCTACCCTAGCTCCTACAATGAGCAGTTCTTC.

The chain is built from TRBV5-1 and TRBJ2-1, with D perhaps matching TRBD2 (5 bases). The CDR3 totals 14 residues. Deletions cut 7 bases from V and 0 bases from J, with 11 bases between. Per the germline V gene, CDR1 is SGHRS and CDR2 is YFSETQ. For the CDR3, the DNA is TGCGCCAGCGGGAGCCTAAGCTCCTACAATGAGCAGTTCTTC. Translating it yields CASGSLSSYNEQFF.

The gene calls are TRBV2 and TRBJ2-7, with TRBD1 identical over 8 bases. The CDR3 is 13 residues long. Germline CDR1 SNHLY, CDR2 FYNNEI. V lost 1 base and J lost 4; bases outside the gene matches: 0. The CDR3 bases are TGTGCCAGCAGTGAAGACAGGGGGTACGAGCAGTACTTC. This gives the protein CASSEDRGYEQYF.

The chain has TRBV5-1 and TRBJ2-1; D is uncertain. CDR3 length: 15 residues. The V gene lost 0 bases and the J gene lost 0 bases, with 7 bases spanning the gap. Germline V gene sequence: CDR1 SGHRS, CDR2 YFSETQ. This CDR3 reads CASSLGVASYNEQFF. DNA for the CDR3: TGCGCCAGCAGCTTGGGAGTAGCCTCCTACAATGAGCAGTTCTTC.

V is TRBV29-1 and J is TRBJ2-7; TRBD2 aligns across 7 bases. V dropped 7 bases and J dropped 3; count of bases not matched to a gene: 9. This CDR3 is built from 13 residues. Per the germline V gene, CDR1 is SQVTM and CDR2 is ANQGSEA. CDR3 nucleotide sequence: TGCAGCGCATTCGGAGGGGAGGGCTACGAGCAGTACTTC. Translating it yields CSAFGGEGYEQYF.

V usage is TRBV7-8 and J usage is TRBJ2-7, with D possibly being TRBD2 (5 bases). This CDR3 contains 16 residues. The ends were cut back, 5 bases at V and 0 bases at J, with 17 bases in the middle. Germline loops: CDR1 SGHVS, CDR2 FQNEAQ. Here the CDR3 DNA reads TGTGCCAGCAGCAATGGCGCGCGGGTCGCCTCCTACGAGCAGTACTTC. This translates into CASSNGARVASYEQYF.

The rearrangement joins TRBV25-1 to TRBJ2-1; 9 bases match TRBD2. The trim removed 2 bases at V and 8 bases at J, leaving 7 bases unmatched. Germline V lookup: CDR1 MGHDK, CDR2 SYGVNS. CDR3 length: 15 residues. Written as DNA, the CDR3 is TGTGCCAGCAGTGAACGCGGGAGGGCCGGGGATGAGCAGTTCTTC. Translating it yields CASSERGRAGDEQFF.

The chain joins TRBV27 to TRBJ1-6; 7 bases are a match to TRBD1. Losses at the gene ends were 4 bases for V and 17 bases for J; bases not matched to a gene: 14. Germline CDR1 is MNHEY and CDR2 is SMNVEV (reference sequence). There are 14 residues in the CDR3. The CDR3 DNA reads as TGTGCCAGCAGTTCCCGGGGGACAGCCCCAGGGGTCCACTTT. Its translation: CASSSRGTAPGVHF.

This chain uses TRBV2 with TRBJ2-1; 12 bases map to TRBD2. V shed 6 bases, J shed 5 bases, and the junction held 14 bases outside the gene matches. The CDR3 length is 18 residues. Germline loops: CDR1 SNHLY, CDR2 FYNNEI. The CDR3 DNA is TGTGCCAGCAGCGATAATCCTAGACTAGCGGGGGACCACAATGAGCAGTTCTTC. It yields the protein CASSDNPRLAGDHNEQFF.

This clone was seen once. V gene TRBV7-6 combines with J gene TRBJ2-3; no firm D call. Trimming removed 4 bases from V and 2 bases from J, with 13 bases in between. This CDR3 is 15 amino acids long. Germline lookup yields CDR1 SGHVS and CDR2 FNYEAQ. The CDR3 DNA is TGTGCCAGCAGCTCCCTGGGCAGTTTCACAGATACGCAGTATTTT. This translates into CASSSLGSFTDTQYF.